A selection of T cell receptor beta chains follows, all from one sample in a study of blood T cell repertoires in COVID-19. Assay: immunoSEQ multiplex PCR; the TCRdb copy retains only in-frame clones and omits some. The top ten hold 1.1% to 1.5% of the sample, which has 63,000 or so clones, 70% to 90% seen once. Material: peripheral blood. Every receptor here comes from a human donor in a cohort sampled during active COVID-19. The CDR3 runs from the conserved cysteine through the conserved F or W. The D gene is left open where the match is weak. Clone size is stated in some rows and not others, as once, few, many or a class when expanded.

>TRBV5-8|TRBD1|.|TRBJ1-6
CASSWRTGAVSPLHF
TGTGCCAGCAGCTGGAGGACAGGGGCGGTTTCACCCCTCCACTTT
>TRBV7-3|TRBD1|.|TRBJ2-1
CASSLSRQGSSYNEQFF
TGTGCCAGCAGCTTATCCCGACAGGGAAGCTCCTACAATGAGCAGTTCTTC
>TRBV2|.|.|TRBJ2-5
CASSGDLTQTQYF
TGTGCCAGCAGCGGGGACTTAACCCAGACCCAGTACTTC
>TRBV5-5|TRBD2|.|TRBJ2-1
CASSSGLAGVYNEQFF
TGTGCCAGCAGCTCCGGACTAGCGGGGGTATACAATGAGCAGTTCTTC
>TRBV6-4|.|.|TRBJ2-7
CASTEFSEQYF
TGTGCCAGCACTGAATTTAGCGAGCAGTACTTC
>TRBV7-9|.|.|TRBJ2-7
CASSLEGGPTYEQYF
TGTGCCAGCAGCTTAGAGGGAGGCCCCACCTACGAGCAGTACTTC
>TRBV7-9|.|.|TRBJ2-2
CASSRSPGELFF
TGTGCCAGCAGCCGGTCCCCCGGGGAGCTGTTTTTT
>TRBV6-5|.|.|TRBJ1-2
CASTGDSYAYGYTF
TGTGCCAGCACTGGAGACAGTTACGCCTATGGCTACACCTTC
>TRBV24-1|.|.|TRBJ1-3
CATSDSRGAGNTIYF
TGTGCCACCAGTGATTCCCGGGGTGCTGGAAACACCATATATTTT
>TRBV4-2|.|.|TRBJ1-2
CASSQEGRLYGYTF
TGTGCCAGCAGCCAAGAAGGCAGGTTATATGGCTACACCTTC
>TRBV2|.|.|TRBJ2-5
CASSEAQGIEETQYF
TGTGCCAGCAGTGAAGCCCAGGGGATAGAAGAGACCCAGTACTTC
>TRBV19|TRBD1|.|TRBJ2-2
CASSRTGGLGELFF
TGTGCCAGTAGTCGGACAGGGGGACTCGGGGAGCTGTTTTTT
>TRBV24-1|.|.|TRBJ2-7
CATSDGAYEQYF
TGTGCCACCAGTGACGGAGCCTACGAGCAGTACTTC
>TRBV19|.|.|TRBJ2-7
CASTLGGWGPYEQYF
TGTGCCAGTACCCTGGGAGGCTGGGGACCCTACGAGCAGTACTTC
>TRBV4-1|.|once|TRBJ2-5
CASSQTHQGQETQYF
TGCGCCAGCAGCCAGACGCACCAGGGGCAAGAGACCCAGTACTTC
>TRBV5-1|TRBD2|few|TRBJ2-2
CASSLGDYLTGELFF
TGCGCCAGCAGCTTGGGGGACTACCTCACCGGGGAGCTGTTTTTT
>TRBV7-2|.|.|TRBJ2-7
CASKRHGYTYEQYF
TGTGCCAGCAAAAGACACGGATATACATACGAGCAGTACTTC
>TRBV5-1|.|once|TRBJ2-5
CASSSTSFQETQYF
TGCGCCAGCAGCTCCACTAGTTTCCAAGAGACCCAGTACTTC
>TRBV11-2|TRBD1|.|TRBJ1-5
CASSPDRVDQPQHF
TGTGCCAGCAGCCCCGACAGGGTAGATCAGCCCCAGCATTTT
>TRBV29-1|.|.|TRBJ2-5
CSAKPLSGVETQYF
TGCAGCGCGAAGCCTTTGTCGGGAGTCGAGACCCAGTACTTC
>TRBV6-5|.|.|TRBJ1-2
CASSYGGAGDYGYTF
TGTGCCAGCAGTTACGGGGGGGCCGGGGACTATGGCTACACCTTC
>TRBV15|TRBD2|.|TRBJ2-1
CATSTVAGIYNEQFF
TGTGCCACCAGCACGGTAGCGGGTATTTACAATGAGCAGTTCTTC
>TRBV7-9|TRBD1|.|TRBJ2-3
CASSWDREAVTQYF
TGTGCCAGCAGCTGGGACAGGGAGGCGGTTACGCAGTATTTT
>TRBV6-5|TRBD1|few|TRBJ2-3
CATGGLTDTQYF
TGTGCCACAGGGGGCCTAACAGATACGCAGTATTTT
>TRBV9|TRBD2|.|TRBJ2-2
CASSIGLAGGRGELFF
TGTGCCAGCAGCATAGGACTAGCGGGAGGAAGAGGGGAGCTGTTTTTT
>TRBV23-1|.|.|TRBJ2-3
CASSLTSGLTDTQYF
TGCGCCAGCAGTCTAACATCAGGGTTAACAGATACGCAGTATTTT
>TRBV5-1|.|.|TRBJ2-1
CASSPGSVNNEQFF
TGCGCCAGCAGCCCAGGGTCAGTGAACAATGAGCAGTTCTTC
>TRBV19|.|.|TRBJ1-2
CASIAPGGGIQGYTF
TGTGCCAGTATCGCCCCGGGCGGGGGGATACAGGGCTACACCTTC
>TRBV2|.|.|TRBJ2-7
CASSEVAEWYEQYF
TGTGCCAGCAGTGAGGTGGCAGAATGGTACGAGCAGTACTTC
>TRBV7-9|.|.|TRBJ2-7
CASRTTGYEQYF
TGTGCCAGCAGGACAACAGGGTACGAGCAGTACTTC
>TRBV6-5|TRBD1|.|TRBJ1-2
CASSYSTTGASYGYTF
TGTGCCAGCAGTTACTCGACGACAGGGGCCAGCTATGGCTACACCTTC
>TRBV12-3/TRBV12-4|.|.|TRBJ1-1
CASSLKSGAFF
TGTGCCAGCAGTTTAAAGTCCGGAGCTTTCTTT
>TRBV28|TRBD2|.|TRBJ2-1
CASSPRLAGNEQFF
TGTGCCAGCAGTCCGAGACTAGCGGGAAATGAGCAGTTCTTC
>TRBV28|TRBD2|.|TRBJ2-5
CASSWVCGRIQETQYF
TGTGCCAGCAGTTGGGTTTGCGGGAGGATACAAGAGACCCAGTACTTC
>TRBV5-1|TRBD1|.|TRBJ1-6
CASSFSGTDNSPLHF
TGCGCCAGCAGCTTTTCCGGGACAGATAATTCACCCCTCCACTTT
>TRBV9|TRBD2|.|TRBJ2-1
CASSTTSGYYNEQFF
TGTGCCAGCAGCACAACTAGCGGGTATTACAATGAGCAGTTCTTC
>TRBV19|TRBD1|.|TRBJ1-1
CASRTGTGPTEAFF
TGTGCCAGTAGAACCGGGACAGGGCCCACTGAAGCTTTCTTT
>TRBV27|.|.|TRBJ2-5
CASSLWGDEETQYF
TGTGCCAGCAGTTTATGGGGGGATGAAGAGACCCAGTACTTC
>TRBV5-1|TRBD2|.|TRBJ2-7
CASSLSSGDYEQYF
TGCGCCAGCAGCTTGTCTAGCGGGGACTACGAGCAGTACTTC
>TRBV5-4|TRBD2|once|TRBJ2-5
CASSLAGTSGETQYF
TGTGCCAGCAGCTTGGCCGGGACTAGCGGAGAGACCCAGTACTTC
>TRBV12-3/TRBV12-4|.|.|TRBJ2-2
CASSYTGHGELFF
TGTGCCAGCAGTTACACAGGGCACGGGGAGCTGTTTTTT
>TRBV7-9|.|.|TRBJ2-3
CASSSTVAGYDGPDTQYF
TGTGCCAGCAGCAGCACCGTCGCGGGGTATGACGGACCGGATACGCAGTATTTT
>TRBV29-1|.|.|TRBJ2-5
CSVVPSVSETQYF
TGCAGCGTTGTGCCTAGCGTGTCGGAGACCCAGTACTTC
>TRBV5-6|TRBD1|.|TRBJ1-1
CASSLGQGITEAFF
TGTGCCAGCAGCCTCGGACAGGGGATAACTGAAGCTTTCTTT
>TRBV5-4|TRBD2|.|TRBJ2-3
CASSFGTSGKTDTQYF
TGTGCCAGCAGCTTCGGGACTAGCGGGAAGACAGATACGCAGTATTTT
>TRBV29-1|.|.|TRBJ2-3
CSVLPGPDTQYF
TGCAGCGTTCTTCCAGGGCCAGATACGCAGTATTTT
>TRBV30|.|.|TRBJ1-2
CAWSVTENYGYTF
TGTGCCTGGAGTGTGACGGAGAACTATGGCTACACCTTC
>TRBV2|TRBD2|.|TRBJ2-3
CASREKGLAGGGTQYF
TGTGCCAGCAGAGAAAAGGGACTAGCGGGAGGTGGGACGCAGTATTTT
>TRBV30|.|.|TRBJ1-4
CAWSVGRSNEKLFF
TGTGCCTGGAGTGTAGGGAGATCGAATGAAAAACTGTTTTTT
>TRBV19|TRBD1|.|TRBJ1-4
CASSIRQGDEKLFF
TGTGCCAGTAGTATCCGTCAGGGGGATGAAAAACTGTTTTTT
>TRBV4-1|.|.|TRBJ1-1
CASSRSDKENTEAFF
TGCGCCAGCAGCCGCTCAGATAAAGAGAACACTGAAGCTTTCTTT
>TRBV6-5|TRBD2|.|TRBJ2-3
CASSLAGGSTDTQYF
TGTGCCAGCAGCTTAGCGGGGGGAAGCACAGATACGCAGTATTTT
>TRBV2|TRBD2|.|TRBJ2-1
CASSSSGSLDEQFF
TGTGCCAGCAGTTCTAGCGGGAGTCTAGATGAGCAGTTCTTC
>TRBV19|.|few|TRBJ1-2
CASSPANYGYTF
TGTGCCAGTAGTCCGGCTAACTATGGCTACACCTTC
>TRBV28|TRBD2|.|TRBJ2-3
CASRKWREPLADTQYF
TGTGCCAGCAGGAAGTGGCGGGAGCCTCTTGCGGATACGCAGTATTTT